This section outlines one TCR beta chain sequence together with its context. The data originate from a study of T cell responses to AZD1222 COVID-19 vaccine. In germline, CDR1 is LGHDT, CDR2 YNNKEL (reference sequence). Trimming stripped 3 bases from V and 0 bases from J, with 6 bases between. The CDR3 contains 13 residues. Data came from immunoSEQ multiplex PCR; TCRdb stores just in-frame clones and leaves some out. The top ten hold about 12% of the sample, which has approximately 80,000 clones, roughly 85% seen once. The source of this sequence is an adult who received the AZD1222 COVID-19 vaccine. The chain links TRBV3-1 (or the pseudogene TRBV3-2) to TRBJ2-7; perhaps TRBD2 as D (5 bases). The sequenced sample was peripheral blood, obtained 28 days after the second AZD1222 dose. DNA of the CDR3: TGTGCCAGCAGCCACGGGGACTCCTACGAGCAGTACGTC. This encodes CASSHGDSYEQYV.